This T cell receptor beta chain was observed in a study of OX40 agonist ivuxolimab in advanced cancers. Study background: Averaging about 60 years in age, with a range of about 23 to 85, the cohort was 82.7% male.

Patients were ruled out by autoimmune disease history or systemic immunosuppression. The method was immunoSEQ multiplex PCR; TCRdb's version includes in-frame clones alone and lacks a portion of them. The data contain 48,000 or so clones, about 88% of them seen just once; the ten biggest clones take up 1.1%. A word on this clone: Its antigen remains unidentified.

Study-level points and caveats: Circulating CD4+ and CD8+ T cells showed clonal expansion by week 6 at 0.1 to 3.0 mg/kg. On average, CD8+ T cells showed a greater number of expanded clones than CD4+.

This receptor was identified in an adult with an advanced solid tumor such as melanoma, head and neck, liver or kidney cancer. The sequenced sample was CD4+ or CD8+ T cells sorted from blood, obtained in a trial of the OX40 agonist ivuxolimab.

In DNA form, the CDR3 reads TGTGCCAGCAGTTTAAGGGCACACCTCTCTGGTACAGATACGCAGTATTTT. Encoded protein: CASSLRAHLSGTDTQYF. The chain carries TRBV27 and TRBJ2-3; no clear D gene. The CDR3 totals 17 residues. Trimming took off 2 bases at V and 3 bases at J, with 18 bases between the two ends. Germline V lookup: CDR1 MNHEY, CDR2 SMNVEV (reference sequence).